This T cell receptor beta chain came from a study of T cell repertoires in cytomegalovirus infection. Trimming cost V 4 bases and J 4 bases; bases outside gene matches: 4. The V gene's germline CDR1 is SNHLY and CDR2 FYNNEI. The CDR3 loop spans 16 amino acids. Via MiXCR, TCRdb re-called the reads, giving one row per CDR3 protein. Here the sample spans hundreds of thousands of distinct CDR3 sequences, about 9.2% being singletons. The chain links TRBV2 to TRBJ2-3; 14 nucleotides match TRBD2. The source is a human donor in good health (CMV status not recorded). Some clones in this sample may be carry-over from other donors' samples. Sequencing was carried out using PBMCs. The CDR3 DNA reads as TGTGCCAGCAGTGGACTAGCGGGGGGGCAGTCAGATACGCAGTATTTT. Translated, it gives CASSGLAGGQSDTQYF.